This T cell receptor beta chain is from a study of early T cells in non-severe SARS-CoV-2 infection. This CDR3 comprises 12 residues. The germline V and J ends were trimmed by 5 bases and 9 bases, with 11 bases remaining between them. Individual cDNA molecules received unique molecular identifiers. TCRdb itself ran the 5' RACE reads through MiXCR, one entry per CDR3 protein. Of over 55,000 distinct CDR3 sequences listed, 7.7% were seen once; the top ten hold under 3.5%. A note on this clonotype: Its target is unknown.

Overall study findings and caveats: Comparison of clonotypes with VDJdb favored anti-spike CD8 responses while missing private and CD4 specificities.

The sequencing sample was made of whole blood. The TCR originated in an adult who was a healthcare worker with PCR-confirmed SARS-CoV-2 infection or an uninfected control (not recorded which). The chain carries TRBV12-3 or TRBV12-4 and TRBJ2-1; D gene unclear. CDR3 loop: CASSPPSIEQFF. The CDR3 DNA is TGTGCCAGCAGTCCCCCCAGCATTGAGCAGTTCTTC.